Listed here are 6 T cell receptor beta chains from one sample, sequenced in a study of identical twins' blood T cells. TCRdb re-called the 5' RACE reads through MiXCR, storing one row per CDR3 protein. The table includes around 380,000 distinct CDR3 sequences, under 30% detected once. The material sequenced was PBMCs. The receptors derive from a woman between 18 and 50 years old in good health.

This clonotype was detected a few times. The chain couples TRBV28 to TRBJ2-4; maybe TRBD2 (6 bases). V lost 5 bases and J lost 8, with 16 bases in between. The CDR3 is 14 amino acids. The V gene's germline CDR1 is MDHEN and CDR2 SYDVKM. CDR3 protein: CASSTSRDRDIQYF. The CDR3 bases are TGTGCCAGCAGTACCTCGCGGGACCGTGACATTCAGTACTTC.

The CDR3 spells CSATGAFNYGYTF. The CDR3, as DNA: TGCAGCGCAACAGGGGCGTTCAACTATGGCTACACCTTC. The chain has TRBV29-1 and TRBJ1-2; 7 positions agree with TRBD1. The trim removed 7 bases at V and 2 bases at J, leaving 7 bases unmatched. This CDR3 comprises 13 residues. Germline loops: CDR1 SQVTM, CDR2 ANQGSEA.

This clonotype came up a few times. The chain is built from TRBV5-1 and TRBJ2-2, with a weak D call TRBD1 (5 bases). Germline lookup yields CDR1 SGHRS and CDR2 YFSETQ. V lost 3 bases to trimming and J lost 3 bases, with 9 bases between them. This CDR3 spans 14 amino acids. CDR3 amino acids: CASSSRVDTGELFF. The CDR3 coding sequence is TGCGCCAGCAGCTCCAGGGTAGACACCGGGGAGCTGTTTTTT.

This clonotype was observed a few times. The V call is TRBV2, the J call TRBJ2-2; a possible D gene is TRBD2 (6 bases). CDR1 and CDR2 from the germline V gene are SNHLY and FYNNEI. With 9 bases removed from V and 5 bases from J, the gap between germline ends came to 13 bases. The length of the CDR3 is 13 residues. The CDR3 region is CARGTVSTGELFF. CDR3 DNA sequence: TGTGCCAGGGGGACTGTTAGTACCGGGGAGCTGTTTTTT.

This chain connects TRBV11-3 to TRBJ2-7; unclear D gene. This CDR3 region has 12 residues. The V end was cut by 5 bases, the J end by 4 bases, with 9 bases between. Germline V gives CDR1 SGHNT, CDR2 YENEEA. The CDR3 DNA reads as TGTGCCAGCAGCCCGATCGAATACGAGCAGTACTTC. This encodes CASSPIEYEQYF.

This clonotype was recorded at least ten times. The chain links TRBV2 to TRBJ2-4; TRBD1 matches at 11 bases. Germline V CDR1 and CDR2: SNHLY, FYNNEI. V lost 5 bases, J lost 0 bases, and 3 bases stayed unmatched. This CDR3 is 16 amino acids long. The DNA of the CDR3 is TGTGCCAGCAGTAGGGACAGGGGGTCAGCCAAAAACATTCAGTACTTC. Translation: CASSRDRGSAKNIQYF.